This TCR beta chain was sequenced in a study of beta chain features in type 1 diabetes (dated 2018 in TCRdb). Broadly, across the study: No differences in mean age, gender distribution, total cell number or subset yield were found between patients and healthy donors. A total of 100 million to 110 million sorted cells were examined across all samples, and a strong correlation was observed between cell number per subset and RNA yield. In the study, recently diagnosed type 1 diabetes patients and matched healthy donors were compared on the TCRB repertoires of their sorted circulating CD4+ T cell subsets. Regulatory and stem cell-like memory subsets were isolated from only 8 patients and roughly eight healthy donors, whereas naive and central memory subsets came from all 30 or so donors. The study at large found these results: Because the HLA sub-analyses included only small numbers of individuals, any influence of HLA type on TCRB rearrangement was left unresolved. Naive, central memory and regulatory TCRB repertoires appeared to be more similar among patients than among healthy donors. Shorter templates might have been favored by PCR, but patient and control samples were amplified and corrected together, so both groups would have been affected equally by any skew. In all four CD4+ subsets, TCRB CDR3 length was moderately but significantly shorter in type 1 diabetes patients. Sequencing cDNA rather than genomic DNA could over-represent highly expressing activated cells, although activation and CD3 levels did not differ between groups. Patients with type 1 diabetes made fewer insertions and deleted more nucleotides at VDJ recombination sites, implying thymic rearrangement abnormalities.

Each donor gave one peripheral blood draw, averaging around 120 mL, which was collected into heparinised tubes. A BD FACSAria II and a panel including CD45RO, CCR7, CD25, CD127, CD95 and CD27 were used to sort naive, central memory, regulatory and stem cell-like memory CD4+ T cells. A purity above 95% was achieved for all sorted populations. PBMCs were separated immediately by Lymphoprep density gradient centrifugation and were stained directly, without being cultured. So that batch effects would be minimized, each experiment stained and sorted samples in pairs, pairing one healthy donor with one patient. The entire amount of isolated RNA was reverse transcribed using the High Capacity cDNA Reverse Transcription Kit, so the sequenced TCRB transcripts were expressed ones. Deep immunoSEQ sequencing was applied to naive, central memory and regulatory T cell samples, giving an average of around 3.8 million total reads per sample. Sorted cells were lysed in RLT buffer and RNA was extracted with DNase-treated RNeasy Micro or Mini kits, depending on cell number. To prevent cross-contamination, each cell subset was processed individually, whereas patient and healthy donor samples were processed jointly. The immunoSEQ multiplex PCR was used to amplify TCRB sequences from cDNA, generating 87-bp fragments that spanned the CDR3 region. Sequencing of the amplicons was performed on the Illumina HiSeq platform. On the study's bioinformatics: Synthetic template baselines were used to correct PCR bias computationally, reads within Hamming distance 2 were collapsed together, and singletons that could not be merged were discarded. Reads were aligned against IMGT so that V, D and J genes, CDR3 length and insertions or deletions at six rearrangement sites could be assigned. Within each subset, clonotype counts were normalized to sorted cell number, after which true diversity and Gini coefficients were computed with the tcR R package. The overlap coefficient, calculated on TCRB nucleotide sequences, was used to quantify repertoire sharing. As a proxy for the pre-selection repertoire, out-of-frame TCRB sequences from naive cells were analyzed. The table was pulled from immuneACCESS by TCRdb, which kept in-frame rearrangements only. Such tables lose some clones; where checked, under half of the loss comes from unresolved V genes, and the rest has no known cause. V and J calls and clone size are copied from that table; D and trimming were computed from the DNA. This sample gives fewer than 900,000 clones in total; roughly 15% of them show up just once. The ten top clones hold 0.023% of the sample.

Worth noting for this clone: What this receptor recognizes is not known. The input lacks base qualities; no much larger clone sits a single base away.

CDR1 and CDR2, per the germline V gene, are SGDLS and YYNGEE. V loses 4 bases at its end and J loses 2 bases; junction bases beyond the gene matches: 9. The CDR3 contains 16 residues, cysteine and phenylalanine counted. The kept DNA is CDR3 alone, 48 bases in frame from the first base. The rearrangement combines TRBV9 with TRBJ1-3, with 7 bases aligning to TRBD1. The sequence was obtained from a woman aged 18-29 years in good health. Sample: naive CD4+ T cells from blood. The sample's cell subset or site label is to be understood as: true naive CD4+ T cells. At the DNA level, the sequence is TGTGCCAGCAGCCCCTCCATACAGGGGACTGGAAACACCATATATTTT. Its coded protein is CASSPSIQGTGNTIYF.